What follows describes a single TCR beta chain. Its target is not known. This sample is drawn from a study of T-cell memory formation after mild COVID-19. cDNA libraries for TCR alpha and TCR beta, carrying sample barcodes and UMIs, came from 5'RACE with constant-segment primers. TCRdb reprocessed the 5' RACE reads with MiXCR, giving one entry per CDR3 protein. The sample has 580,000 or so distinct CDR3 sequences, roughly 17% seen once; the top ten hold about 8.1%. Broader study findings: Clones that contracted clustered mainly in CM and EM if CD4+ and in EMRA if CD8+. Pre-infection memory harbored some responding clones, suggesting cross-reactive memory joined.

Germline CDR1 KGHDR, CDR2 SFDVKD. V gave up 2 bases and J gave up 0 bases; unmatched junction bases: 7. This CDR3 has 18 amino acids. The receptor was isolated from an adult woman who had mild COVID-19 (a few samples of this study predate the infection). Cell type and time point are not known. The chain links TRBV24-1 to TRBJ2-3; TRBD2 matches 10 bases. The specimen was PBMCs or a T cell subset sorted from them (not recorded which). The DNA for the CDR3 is TGTGCCACCAGTGATTCCGGACTACTAGCGGGGAGCACAGATACGCAGTATTTT. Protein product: CATSDSGLLAGSTDTQYF.